This T cell receptor (beta chain) was recovered during a study of beta chain features in type 1 diabetes. The germline V gene has CDR1 SNHLY and CDR2 FYNNEI. J gave up 2 bases and V 2 bases, and 7 bases lay outside the gene matches. This CDR3 spans 16 amino acids. The whole isolated RNA underwent reverse transcription, so sequencing captured expressed TCRB transcripts. This table comes from immunoSEQ multiplex PCR, and its TCRdb copy is limited to in-frame clones, with some not included. Of 140,000 to 150,000 clones in the sample, under 60% were seen once. This clone appeared a few times. This receptor was identified in a man aged 18 to 29 in good health. V and J are TRBV2 and TRBJ2-3; TRBD2 aligns across 7 bases. The sample comprised Tregs from blood. The CDR3 DNA sequence: TGTGCCAGCAGTGAAAAGCGGGGTAGGCCCACAGATACGCAGTATTTT. This gives the protein CASSEKRGRPTDTQYF. Combining the CDR3 with reference TRBV2 and TRBJ2-3 gives the whole variable domain EPEVTQTPSHQVTQMGQEVILRCVPISNHLYFYWYRQILGQKVEFLVSFYNNEISEKSEIFDDQFSVERPDGSNFTLKIRSTKLEDSAMYFCASSEKRGRPTDTQYFGPGTRLTVL.